This TCR beta chain was sequenced for a study of cytomegalovirus exposure and HLA in healthy donors. Notes on the study in general: Being productive about 87% or about 30% of the time was typical of most TCR beta V segments in an earlier analysis.

This CDR3 contains 14 residues. Germline CDR1 LNHDA, CDR2 SQIVND (reference sequence). V lost 3 bases, J lost 4 bases, and 12 bases lay in between. Concerning this clone itself: The antigen is not known.

The PCR was carried out with 60 Vbeta primers and 13 Jbeta primers. TCRdb keeps only in-frame clones here, not all; method: immunoSEQ multiplex PCR. The sample lists 150,000 to 200,000 clones, around 75% occurring once. J is TRBJ2-5 and V is TRBV19; a possible D gene is TRBD1 (5 bases). The sequence was obtained from a male donor in good health and CMV-seropositive. What was sequenced was PBMCs. The CDR3 sequence is CASSMARAVETQYF. CDR3 nucleotide sequence: TGTGCCAGTAGTATGGCCAGGGCTGTAGAGACCCAGTACTTC.